Given below is one TCR beta chain in context. TCRdb reprocessed the 5' RACE reads via MiXCR and lists one record per CDR3 protein. The sample has about 32,000 distinct CDR3 sequences; around 22% are singletons. The clonotype originates from a female donor with breast cancer. The sample consisted of memory CD4+ T cells sorted from blood. Documented subset: memory CD4+ T cells, CD4+CD45RO+CD25-.

The CDR3, as DNA: TGCGCCAGCAGCCCCCGACAGTTGAGGAACACTGAAGCTTTCTTT. Its translation is CASSPRQLRNTEAFF. The gene calls are TRBV4-1 and TRBJ1-1; possible D gene TRBD1, 5 bases. Trimming stripped 4 bases from V and 1 base from J, with 13 bases between. CDR3 size: 15 residues. Germline V CDR1 and CDR2: MGHRA, YSYEKL.